This record covers a single TCR beta chain. This sample is part of a study of cytomegalovirus exposure and HLA in healthy donors. V was shortened by 5 bases and J by 2 bases, with 10 bases between the two germline ends. The CDR3 is 14 amino acids. Per the germline V gene, CDR1 is MNHEY and CDR2 is SMNVEV (reference sequence). The PCR was carried out with 60 Vbeta primers and 13 Jbeta primers. Some clones are missing from TCRdb's copy, which holds only in-frame ones; the method was immunoSEQ multiplex PCR. This sample has 150,000 to 200,000 clones; about 85% occur once, and the top ten carry more than 1.5%.

Material for sequencing was PBMCs. The rearrangement links TRBV27 to TRBJ1-5; the D is unclear. The source of this sequence is a man younger than 30 in good health and CMV-seronegative. The CDR3 nucleotides are TGTGCCAGCAGTCCTAGCCTTGGCAATCAGCCCCAGCATTTT. Its translation: CASSPSLGNQPQHF.